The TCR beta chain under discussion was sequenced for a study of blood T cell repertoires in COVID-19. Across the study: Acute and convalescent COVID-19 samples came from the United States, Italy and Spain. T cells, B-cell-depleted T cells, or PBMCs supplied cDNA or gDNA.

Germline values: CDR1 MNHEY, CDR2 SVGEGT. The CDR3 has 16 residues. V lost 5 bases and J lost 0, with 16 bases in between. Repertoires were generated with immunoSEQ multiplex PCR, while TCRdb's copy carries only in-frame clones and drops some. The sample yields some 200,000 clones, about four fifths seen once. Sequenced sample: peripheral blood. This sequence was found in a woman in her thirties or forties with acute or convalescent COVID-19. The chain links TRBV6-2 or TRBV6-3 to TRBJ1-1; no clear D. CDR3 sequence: CASSGRGIIMNTEAFF. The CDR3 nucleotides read TGTGCCAGCAGTGGACGGGGTATAATAATGAACACTGAAGCTTTCTTT.